A single sample gave rise to the 23 T cell receptor beta chains below, sequenced in a study of blood T cell repertoires in COVID-19. Sequencing used immunoSEQ multiplex PCR; TCRdb keeps in-frame clones, though not all of them. The table records around 83,000 clones, more than 70% of them present only once. Sequencing was performed on peripheral blood. All receptors derive from a woman aged 70-85 years with acute or convalescent COVID-19.

The chain carries TRBV24-1 and TRBJ2-3; 10 bases align to TRBD1. The CDR3 loop spans 17 amino acids. From germline, CDR1 is KGHDR and CDR2 SFDVKD. V shed 3 bases and J 0 bases; nucleotides not matched to a gene: 5. The CDR3 protein is CATSDKDRGPSTDTQYF. For the CDR3, the DNA is TGTGCCACCAGTGATAAAGACAGGGGGCCGAGCACAGATACGCAGTATTTT.

J is TRBJ2-5 and V is TRBV6-1, with a tentative D call TRBD2 (6 bases). The CDR3 is made up of 15 amino acids. Deletions cut 1 base from V and 1 base from J, with 10 bases between. Germline V gene sequence: CDR1 MNHNS, CDR2 SASEGT. The CDR3 nucleotides are TGTGCCAGCAGTGAAGGCGGGACCACCCAAGAGACCCAGTACTTC. Protein: CASSEGGTTQETQYF.

There are a few counts of this clone. The rearrangement uses TRBV4-2 and TRBJ1-2; TRBD1 matches at 7 bases. Germline V gene data show CDR1 as LGHNA and CDR2 as YNFKEQ. The CDR3 sequence is 15 residues long. Trimming at V came to 1 base and at J to 6 bases, leaving 8 bases not matched to a gene. The CDR3 DNA is TGTGCCAGCAGCCAAGTAATGGCAGGGGGTAATGGCTACACCTTC. Protein sequence: CASSQVMAGGNGYTF.

This chain uses TRBV2 with TRBJ1-2, with 8 nucleotides matching TRBD1. This CDR3 region has 13 residues. Germline trimming cut 6 bases from V and 4 bases from J; bases unmatched to any gene: 4. CDR1 SNHLY and CDR2 FYNNEI come from the germline V gene. The CDR3 bases are TGTGCCAGCAGACCGGGACAGGCCTATGGCTACACCTTC. Translation: CASRPGQAYGYTF.

This chain joins TRBV9 and TRBJ2-5; D not certain. From germline, CDR1 is SGDLS and CDR2 YYNGEE. The CDR3 totals 14 residues. The V end was cut by 1 base, the J end by 0 bases, with 7 bases between. CDR3 DNA: TGTGCCAGCAGCGTAACCGGGTACCAAGAGACCCAGTACTTC. It translates to CASSVTGYQETQYF.

This chain connects TRBV6-1 to TRBJ2-1; 10 nucleotides agree with TRBD1. The CDR3 runs to 15 residues. The germline V gene encodes CDR1 MNHNS and CDR2 SASEGT. Germline trimming cut 1 base from V and 6 bases from J; bases unmatched to any gene: 3. The CDR3 is CASSEGGQGFNEQFF. CDR3 DNA: TGTGCCAGCAGTGAAGGGGGACAGGGGTTCAATGAGCAGTTCTTC.

The rearrangement joins TRBV24-1 to TRBJ2-1; 8 nucleotides match TRBD1. Per the germline V gene, CDR1 is KGHDR and CDR2 is SFDVKD. The length of the CDR3 is 17 residues. V lost 3 bases and J lost 3; bases outside the gene matches: 9. This CDR3 reads CATSDASQGGLYNEQFF. CDR3 in DNA: TGTGCCACCAGTGATGCGTCACAGGGGGGTCTCTACAATGAGCAGTTCTTC.

V and J are TRBV11-2 and TRBJ2-2, with a weak D call TRBD2 (6 bases). CDR3 length: 15 amino acids. Trimming shortened V by 5 bases and J by 0 bases, and 10 bases separated the two germline ends. The germline CDR1 and CDR2 sequences are SGHAT and FQNNGV. CDR3 sequence reads: CASSPRLANTGELFF. The CDR3 DNA is TGTGCCAGCAGCCCGCGACTAGCGAACACCGGGGAGCTGTTTTTT.

CDR3: CASSLQAGRATDTQYF. Written as DNA, the CDR3 is TGCGCCAGCAGCTTACAAGCGGGCCGGGCCACAGATACGCAGTATTTT. V usage is TRBV5-1 and J usage is TRBJ2-3; a possible D gene is TRBD2 (6 bases). Trimming left V 2 bases short and J 2 bases short, with 15 bases between. The germline V gene encodes CDR1 SGHRS and CDR2 YFSETQ. The CDR3 totals 16 residues. The whole variable domain, remainder taken from reference TRBV5-1 and TRBJ2-3, is KAGVTQTPRYLIKTRGQQVTLSCSPISGHRSVSWYQQTPGQGLQFLFEYFSETQRNKGNFPGRFSGRQFSNSRSEMNVSTLELGDSALYLCASSLQAGRATDTQYFGPGTRLTVL.

The J gene is TRBJ1-1, the V gene TRBV7-9; 10 bases are a match to TRBD1. CDR1 SEHNR and CDR2 FQNEAQ come from the germline V gene (reference sequence). The length of the CDR3 is 13 residues. The V segment lost 11 bases and the J segment 3 bases; nucleotides outside the gene matches: 6. The CDR3 loop reads CALRTGGDTEAFF. CDR3 coding DNA: TGTGCCCTAAGGACAGGGGGTGACACTGAAGCTTTCTTT.

The CDR3 region is CSVFPWGTGDPNTEAFF. The CDR3 nucleotides are TGCAGCGTTTTCCCCTGGGGGACAGGAGACCCAAACACTGAAGCTTTCTTT. This chain joins TRBV29-1 and TRBJ1-1; 8 positions agree with TRBD1. The CDR3 consists of 17 residues. CDR1 and CDR2 from the germline V gene are SQVTM and ANQGSEA. The J segment lost 2 bases and the V segment lost 5 bases, leaving 16 bases of the junction unmatched.

J is TRBJ2-4 and V is TRBV5-4, with D perhaps matching TRBD2 (7 bases). With 4 bases removed from V and 7 bases from J, the gap between germline ends came to 21 bases. Germline lookup yields CDR1 SGHNT and CDR2 YYREEE (reference sequence). The CDR3 is made up of 16 amino acids. The DNA of the CDR3 is TGTGCCAGCAGCCCCTCCGGGGGGCGCCACGCCAACATTCAGTACTTC. Protein sequence: CASSPSGGRHANIQYF.

The chain recombines TRBV2 with TRBJ1-3, with TRBD1 matching 9 bases. The V gene end was trimmed by 4 bases and the J gene end by 6 bases; junction bases not matched to a gene: 13. CDR1 is SNHLY, CDR2 FYNNEI, per germline. The CDR3 contains 17 residues. The CDR3 DNA follows: TGTGCCAGCAGTGGCCCGGTCGGGACAGGGAAGGAAAACACCATATATTTT. Its protein product is CASSGPVGTGKENTIYF.

The chain recombines TRBV6-5 with TRBJ1-2, with D maybe TRBD1 (5 bases). The ends were cut back, 6 bases at V and 8 bases at J, with 22 bases in the middle. CDR3 size: 15 residues. CDR1 is MNHEY and CDR2 is SVGAGI in the germline V gene. The CDR3 here is CASRPPREGLEGYTF. CDR3 nucleotides: TGTGCCAGCAGGCCACCCAGGGAAGGTCTCGAAGGCTACACCTTC.

This chain joins TRBV6-2 or TRBV6-3 and TRBJ2-1; D is perhaps TRBD2 (6 bases). Between the trimmed V and J ends, which lost 5 bases and 4 bases, there was a span of 9 bases. This CDR3 contains 13 residues. The germline V gene has CDR1 MNHEY and CDR2 SVGEGT. This CDR3 reads CASSREKYNEQFF. In DNA, the CDR3 is TGTGCCAGCAGTCGGGAGAAGTACAATGAGCAGTTCTTC.

In nucleotides, the CDR3 is TGTGCCATCAGTGAGGTAGCAGGGTTTAACTATGGCTACACCTTC. Amino acid sequence: CAISEVAGFNYGYTF. The gene calls are TRBV10-3 and TRBJ1-2; weak D call: TRBD1 (5 bases). The CDR3 has 15 residues. V was clipped by 2 bases and J by 1 base, with 11 bases between them. Germline V gives CDR1 ENHRY, CDR2 SYGVKD.

V is TRBV7-2 and J is TRBJ2-5; TRBD1 aligns across 8 bases. Unmatched junction bases numbered 7, after V lost 5 bases and J lost 5 bases. The CDR3 extends over 14 amino acids. Germline V gives CDR1 SGHTA, CDR2 FQGNSA. This CDR3 is CASSRDRTLETQYF. The CDR3 coding sequence is TGTGCCAGCAGCCGGGACAGGACATTGGAGACCCAGTACTTC.

V usage is TRBV28 and J usage is TRBJ1-2; 12 positions agree with TRBD1. CDR1 is MDHEN and CDR2 is SYDVKM in the germline V gene. Trimming at V came to 5 bases and at J to 4 bases, leaving 5 bases not matched to a gene. The CDR3 is 15 residues long. The CDR3 bases are TGTGCCAGCAGTCCTCCGGGACAGGGGGCCTATGGCTACACCTTC. Translated, it gives CASSPPGQGAYGYTF.

The chain recombines TRBV28 with TRBJ1-4; perhaps TRBD1 as D (5 bases). V was clipped by 5 bases and J by 5 bases, with 15 bases between them. The CDR3 is 15 residues long. From germline, CDR1 is MDHEN and CDR2 SYDVKM. CDR3 nucleotide sequence: TGTGCCAGCAGTCCCCGCGGGGGGGTGAATGAAAAACTGTTTTTT. Its translation: CASSPRGGVNEKLFF.

The rearrangement links TRBV7-9 to TRBJ2-5; D is possibly TRBD1 (5 bases). Germline V gives CDR1 SEHNR, CDR2 FQNEAQ (reference sequence). This CDR3 has 16 residues. The V gene lost 3 bases and the J gene lost 2 bases, with 16 bases spanning the gap. In DNA form, the CDR3 reads TGTGCCAGCAGCTTTGGTCAAAGGGGCCGGCAAGAGACCCAGTACTTC. As protein: CASSFGQRGRQETQYF.

This clone came up once. The chain's CDR3 is CAISERETEAFF. The CDR3 coding sequence is TGTGCCATCAGTGAGCGAGAAACTGAAGCTTTCTTT. V is TRBV10-3 and J is TRBJ1-1; the D is unclear. Germline values: CDR1 ENHRY, CDR2 SYGVKD. CDR3 size: 12 residues. V lost 2 bases and J lost 5, with 6 bases in between.

This clone appeared a single time. V gene TRBV5-1 combines with J gene TRBJ1-4; D unclear. Deletions cut 4 bases from V and 6 bases from J, with 16 bases between. Looked up from germline, CDR1 is SGHRS and CDR2 is YFSETQ. This CDR3 is built from 15 residues. This CDR3 reads CASSQLTGRDEKLFF. The CDR3 DNA reads as TGCGCCAGCAGCCAGTTGACTGGCCGGGATGAAAAACTGTTTTTT.

J is TRBJ2-3 and V is TRBV14; TRBD1 is a possible D gene (5 bases). Germline V gene lookup returns CDR1 SGHDN and CDR2 FVKESK. This CDR3 is 16 amino acids long. Trimming stripped 2 bases from V and 0 bases from J, with 12 bases between. The CDR3 DNA reads as TGTGCCAGCAGCCAAACTCAGGGTTTTAGCACAGATACGCAGTATTTT. As protein: CASSQTQGFSTDTQYF.